This entry lists 3 T cell receptor beta chains sequenced from one sample in a study of T cells in Graves' hyperthyroidism and ophthalmopathy. The CDR3 regions of TCR beta were amplified from RNA transcripts. Primed by the HTBI set, a first-round RT-PCR was run on the TCR CDR3. TCRdb re-called the multiplex PCR reads with MiXCR, one entry per CDR3 protein. This table has 300,000 to 450,000 distinct CDR3 sequences, roughly 20% appearing once. The sample taken for sequencing was blood. These receptors were obtained from a woman aged 40-49 years with Graves' ophthalmopathy.

V gene TRBV12-3 or TRBV12-4 combines with J gene TRBJ2-2; no definite D call. Trimming removed 3 bases from V and 9 bases from J, with 14 bases in between. There are 14 residues in the CDR3. The CDR3 DNA reads as TGTGCCAGCAGTTTTTCGTCTAGTCAGAGGGAGCTGTTTTTT. Amino acid sequence: CASSFSSSQRELFF.

In its sample, this clonotype was seen many times. The chain employs TRBV27 and TRBJ2-2; TRBD1 or TRBD2 may be the D gene (5 bases each). This CDR3 is built from 15 residues. The germline gives CDR1 MNHEY, CDR2 SMNVEV (reference sequence). Trimming left V 2 bases short and J 0 bases short, with 7 bases between. The CDR3 region is CASSLGTSNTGELFF. The CDR3 bases are TGTGCCAGCAGTTTAGGGACGTCGAACACCGGGGAGCTGTTTTTT.

This clonotype was seen many times. V usage is TRBV7-9 and J usage is TRBJ2-7; 8 bases align to TRBD1. With 5 bases clipped from V and 1 base from J, the junction kept 4 bases outside the gene matches. Germline V gene lookup returns CDR1 SEHNR and CDR2 FQNEAQ (reference sequence). The CDR3 extends over 14 amino acids. CDR3 DNA: TGTGCCAGCAGCGAGGACAGGGTTTCCTACGAGCAGTACTTC. Protein: CASSEDRVSYEQYF.